Below, one T cell receptor (beta chain) is given with its context. Sequenced by immunoSEQ multiplex PCR; TCRdb stores in-frame clones only, minus some. The sample holds under 250,000 clones, roughly 80% seen once. The germline gives CDR1 SEHNR, CDR2 FQNEAQ (reference sequence). Trimming stripped 1 base from V and 4 bases from J, with 8 bases between. The CDR3 runs 14 residues. The source of the sample is a study of blood T cell repertoires in COVID-19. The chain recombines TRBV7-9 with TRBJ2-1; D is unclear. The source material was PBMCs or T cells enriched from blood (not recorded which). The source of this sequence is a middle-aged woman who had been exposed to COVID-19. For the CDR3, the DNA is TGTGCCAGCAGCTTAGTAGAGTCGTACAATGAGCAGTTCTTC. Protein: CASSLVESYNEQFF.